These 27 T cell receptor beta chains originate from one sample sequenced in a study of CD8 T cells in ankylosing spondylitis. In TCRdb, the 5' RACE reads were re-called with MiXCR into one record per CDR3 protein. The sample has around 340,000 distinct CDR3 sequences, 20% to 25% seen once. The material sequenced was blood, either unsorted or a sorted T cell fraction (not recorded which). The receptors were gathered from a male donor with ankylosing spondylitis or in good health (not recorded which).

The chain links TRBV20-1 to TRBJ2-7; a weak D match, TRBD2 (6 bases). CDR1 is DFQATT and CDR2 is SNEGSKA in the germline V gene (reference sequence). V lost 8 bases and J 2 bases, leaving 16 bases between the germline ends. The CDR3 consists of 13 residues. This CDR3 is CSQEGNITYEQYF. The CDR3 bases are TGCAGTCAGGAGGGGAATATAACCTACGAGCAGTACTTC.

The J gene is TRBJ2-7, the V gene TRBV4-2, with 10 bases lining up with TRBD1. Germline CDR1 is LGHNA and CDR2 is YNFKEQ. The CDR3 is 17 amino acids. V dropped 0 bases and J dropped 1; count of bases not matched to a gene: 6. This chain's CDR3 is CASSQEGTGAISYEQYF. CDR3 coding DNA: TGTGCCAGCAGCCAAGAAGGGACAGGGGCGATATCCTACGAGCAGTACTTC.

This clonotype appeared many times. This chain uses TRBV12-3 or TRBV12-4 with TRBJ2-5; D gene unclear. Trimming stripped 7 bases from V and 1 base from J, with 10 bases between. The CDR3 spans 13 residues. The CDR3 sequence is CASTLTSQETQYF. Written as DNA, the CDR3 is TGTGCCAGCACCCTCACCTCCCAAGAGACCCAGTACTTC.

The CDR3 loop is CASSEFRGGSYEQYF. The CDR3 nucleotides are TGTGCCAGCAGTGAATTTCGGGGGGGCTCCTACGAGCAGTACTTC. The rearrangement links TRBV6-1 to TRBJ2-7, with 8 nucleotides matching TRBD2. V dropped 2 bases and J dropped 0; count of bases not matched to a gene: 3. This CDR3 has 15 residues. Germline lookup yields CDR1 MNHNS and CDR2 SASEGT.

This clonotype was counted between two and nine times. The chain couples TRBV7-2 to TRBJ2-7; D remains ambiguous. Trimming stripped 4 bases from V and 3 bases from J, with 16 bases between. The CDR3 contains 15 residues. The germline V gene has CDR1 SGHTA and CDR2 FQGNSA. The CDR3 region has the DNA TGTGCCAGCAGCTGGGCCCCGGTGAGTGGCTACGAGCAGTACTTC. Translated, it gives CASSWAPVSGYEQYF.

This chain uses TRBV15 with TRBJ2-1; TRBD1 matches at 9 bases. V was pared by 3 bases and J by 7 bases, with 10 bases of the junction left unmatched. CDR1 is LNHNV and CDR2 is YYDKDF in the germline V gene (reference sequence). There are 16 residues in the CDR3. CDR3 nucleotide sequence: TGTGCCACCAGCAGTAGCCGGGGACAGGGACAGAATGAGCAGTTCTTC. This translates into CATSSSRGQGQNEQFF.

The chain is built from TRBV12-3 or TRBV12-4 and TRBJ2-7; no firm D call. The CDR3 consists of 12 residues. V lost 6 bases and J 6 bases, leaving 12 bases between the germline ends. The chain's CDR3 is CASSPGAAEQYF. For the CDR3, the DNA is TGTGCCAGCAGCCCCGGAGCCGCCGAGCAGTACTTC.

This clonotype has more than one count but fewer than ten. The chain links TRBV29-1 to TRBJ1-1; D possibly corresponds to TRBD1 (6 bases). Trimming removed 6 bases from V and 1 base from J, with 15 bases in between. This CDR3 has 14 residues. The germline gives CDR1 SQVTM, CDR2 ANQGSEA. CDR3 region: CSVARPGQNTEAFF. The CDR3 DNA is TGCAGCGTAGCTAGACCGGGACAGAACACTGAAGCTTTCTTT.

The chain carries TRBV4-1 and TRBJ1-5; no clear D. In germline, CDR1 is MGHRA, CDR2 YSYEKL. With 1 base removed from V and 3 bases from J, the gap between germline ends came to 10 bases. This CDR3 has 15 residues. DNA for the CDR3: TGCGCCAGCAGCCAAGGTGTCCTAGACAATCAGCCCCAGCATTTT. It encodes CASSQGVLDNQPQHF.

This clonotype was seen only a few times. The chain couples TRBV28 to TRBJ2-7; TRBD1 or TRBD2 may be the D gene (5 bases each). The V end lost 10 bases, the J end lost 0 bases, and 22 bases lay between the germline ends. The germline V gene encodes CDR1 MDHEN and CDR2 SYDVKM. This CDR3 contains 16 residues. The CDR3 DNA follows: TGTGCCACCAATTCACCACCGAGGGGTTTCTCCTACGAGCAGTACTTC. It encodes CATNSPPRGFSYEQYF. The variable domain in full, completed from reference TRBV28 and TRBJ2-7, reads DVKVTQSSRYLVKRTGEKVFLECVQDMDHENMFWYRQDPGLGLRLIYFSYDVKMKEKGDIPEGYSVSREKKERFSLILESASTNQTSMYLCATNSPPRGFSYEQYFGPGTRLTVT.

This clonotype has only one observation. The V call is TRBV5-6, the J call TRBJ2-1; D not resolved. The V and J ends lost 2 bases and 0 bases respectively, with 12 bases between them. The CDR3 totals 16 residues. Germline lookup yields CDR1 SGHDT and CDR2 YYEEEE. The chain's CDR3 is CASSLIRDSSYNEQFF. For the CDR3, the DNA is TGTGCCAGCAGCTTAATAAGGGATAGCTCCTACAATGAGCAGTTCTTC.

In DNA, the CDR3 is TGTGCCAGCAGCCCAGGGGCCGGGGGAGAGACCCAGTACTTC. Protein: CASSPGAGGETQYF. This chain connects TRBV12-3 or TRBV12-4 to TRBJ2-5; D tentatively fits TRBD1 or TRBD2 (6 bases each). The CDR3 totals 14 residues. V shed 6 bases and J shed 4 bases, with 15 bases lying between them.

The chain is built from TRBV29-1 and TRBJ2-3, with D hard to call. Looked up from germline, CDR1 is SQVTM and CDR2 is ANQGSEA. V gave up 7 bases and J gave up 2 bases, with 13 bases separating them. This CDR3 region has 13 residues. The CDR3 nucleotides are TGCAGCGCCCGACTTGGCTACACAGATACGCAGTATTTT. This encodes CSARLGYTDTQYF.

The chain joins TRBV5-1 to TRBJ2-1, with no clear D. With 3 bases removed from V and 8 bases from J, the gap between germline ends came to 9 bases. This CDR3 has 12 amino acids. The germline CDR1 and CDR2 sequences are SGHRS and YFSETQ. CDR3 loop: CASSSPLDEQFF. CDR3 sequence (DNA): TGCGCCAGCAGCTCACCCTTAGATGAGCAGTTCTTC.

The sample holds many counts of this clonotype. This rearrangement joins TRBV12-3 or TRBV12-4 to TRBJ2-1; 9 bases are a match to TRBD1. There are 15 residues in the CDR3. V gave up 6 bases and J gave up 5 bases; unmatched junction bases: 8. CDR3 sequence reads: CASRDSGQGDNEQFF. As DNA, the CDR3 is TGTGCCAGCAGAGATTCGGGACAGGGCGACAATGAGCAGTTCTTC.

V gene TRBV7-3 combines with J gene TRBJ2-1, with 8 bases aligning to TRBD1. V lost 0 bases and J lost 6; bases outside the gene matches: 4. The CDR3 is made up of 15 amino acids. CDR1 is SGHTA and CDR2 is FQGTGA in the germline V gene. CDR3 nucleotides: TGTGCCAGCAGCTTAACTCGACAGGGGCGCAATGAGCAGTTCTTC. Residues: CASSLTRQGRNEQFF.

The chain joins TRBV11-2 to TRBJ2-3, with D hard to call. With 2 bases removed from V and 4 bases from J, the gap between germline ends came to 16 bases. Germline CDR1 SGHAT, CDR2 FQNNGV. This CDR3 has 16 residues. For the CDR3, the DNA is TGTGCCAGCAGCTTAATCCTCCCAGGCGATGCAGATACGCAGTATTTT. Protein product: CASSLILPGDADTQYF.

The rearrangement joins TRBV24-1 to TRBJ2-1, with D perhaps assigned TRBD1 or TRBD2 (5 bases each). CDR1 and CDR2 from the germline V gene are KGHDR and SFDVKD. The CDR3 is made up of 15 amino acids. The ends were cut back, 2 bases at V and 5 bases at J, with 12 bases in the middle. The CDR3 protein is CATSDSPGPDNEQFF. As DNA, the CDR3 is TGTGCCACCAGTGATTCTCCGGGACCCGACAATGAGCAGTTCTTC.

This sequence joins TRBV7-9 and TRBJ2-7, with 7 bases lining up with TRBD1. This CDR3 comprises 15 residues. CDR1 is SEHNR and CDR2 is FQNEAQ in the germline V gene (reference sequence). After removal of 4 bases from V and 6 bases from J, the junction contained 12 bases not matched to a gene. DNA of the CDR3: TGTGCCAGCAGCTCTCCGGGACAGCCTCGGTCCGAGCAGTACTTC. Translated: CASSSPGQPRSEQYF.

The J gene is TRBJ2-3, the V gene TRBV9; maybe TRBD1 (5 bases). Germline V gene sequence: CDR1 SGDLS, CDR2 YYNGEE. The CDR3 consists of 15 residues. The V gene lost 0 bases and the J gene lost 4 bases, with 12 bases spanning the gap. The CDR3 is CASSVDQGVADTQYF. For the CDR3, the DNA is TGTGCCAGCAGCGTAGATCAGGGCGTCGCAGATACGCAGTATTTT.

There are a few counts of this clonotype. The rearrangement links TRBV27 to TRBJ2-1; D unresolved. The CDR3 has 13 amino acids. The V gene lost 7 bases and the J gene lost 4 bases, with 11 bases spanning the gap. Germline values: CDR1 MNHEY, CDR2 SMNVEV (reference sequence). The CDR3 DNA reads TGTGCCAGCAAAGAGGCCGAGTACAATGAGCAGTTCTTC. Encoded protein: CASKEAEYNEQFF.

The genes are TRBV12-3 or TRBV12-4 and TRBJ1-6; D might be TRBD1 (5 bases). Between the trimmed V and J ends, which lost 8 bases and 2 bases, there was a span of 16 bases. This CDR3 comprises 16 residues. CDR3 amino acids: CASSEGAGTYNSPLHF. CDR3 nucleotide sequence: TGTGCCAGCTCAGAAGGGGCAGGGACCTATAATTCACCCCTCCACTTT.

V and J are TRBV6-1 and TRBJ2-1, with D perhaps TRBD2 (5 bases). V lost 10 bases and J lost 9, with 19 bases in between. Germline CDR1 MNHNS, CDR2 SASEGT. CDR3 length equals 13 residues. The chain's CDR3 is CATKKAVKIEQFF. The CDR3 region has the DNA TGTGCCACTAAAAAAGCGGTGAAGATTGAGCAGTTCTTC.

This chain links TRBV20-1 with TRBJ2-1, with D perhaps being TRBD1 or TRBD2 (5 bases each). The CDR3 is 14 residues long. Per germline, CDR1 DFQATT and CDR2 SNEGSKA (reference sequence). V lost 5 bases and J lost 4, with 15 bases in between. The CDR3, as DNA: TGCAGTGCTTGGGACCCCATACAATACAATGAGCAGTTCTTC. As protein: CSAWDPIQYNEQFF.

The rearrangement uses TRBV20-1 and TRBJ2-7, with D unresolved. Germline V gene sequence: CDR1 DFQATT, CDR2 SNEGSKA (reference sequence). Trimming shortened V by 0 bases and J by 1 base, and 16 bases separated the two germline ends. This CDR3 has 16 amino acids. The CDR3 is CSARDPLEGESYEQYF. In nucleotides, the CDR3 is TGCAGTGCTAGAGACCCTTTAGAAGGCGAATCCTACGAGCAGTACTTC.

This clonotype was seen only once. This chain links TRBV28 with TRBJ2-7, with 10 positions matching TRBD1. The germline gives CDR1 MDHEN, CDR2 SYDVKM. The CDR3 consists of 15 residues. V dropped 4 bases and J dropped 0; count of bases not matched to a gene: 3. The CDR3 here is CASSSRQGASYEQYF. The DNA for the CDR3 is TGTGCCAGCAGTTCCAGACAGGGGGCCTCCTACGAGCAGTACTTC.

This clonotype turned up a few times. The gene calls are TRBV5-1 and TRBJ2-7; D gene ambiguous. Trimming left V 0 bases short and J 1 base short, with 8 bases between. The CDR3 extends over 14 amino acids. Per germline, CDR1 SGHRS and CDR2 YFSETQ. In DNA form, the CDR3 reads TGCGCCAGCAGCTTGGTATTAGATTCCTACGAGCAGTACTTC. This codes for CASSLVLDSYEQYF.